These T cell receptor beta chains were read from a single sample in a study of Ad26.COV2.S vaccination and SARS-CoV-2 variants. Data came from immunoSEQ multiplex PCR; TCRdb stores just in-frame clones and leaves some out. The table includes 330,000 or so clones, about 90% detected once. Sequencing was performed on peripheral blood, taken in a trial of Ad26.COV2.S vaccine versus placebo. The receptors shown here come from a person aged 18-65 years who received the Ad26.COV2.S COVID-19 vaccine or a placebo. Both conserved end residues are part of each CDR3. Fields, in order: D gene, V gene, J gene, clone size, CDR3 protein, CDR3 DNA. The D gene is left open where the match is weak. Clone size is not always given. Where it is, it says once, few, many or a class for expanded clones.

-	TRBV6-6	TRBJ2-3	-	CASSYPASGTDTQYF	TGTGCCAGCAGTTACCCCGCTAGCGGCACAGATACGCAGTATTTT
TRBD1	TRBV4-3	TRBJ1-3	-	CASSPDRAPGNTIYF	TGCGCCAGCAGCCCAGACAGGGCCCCCGGAAACACCATATATTTT
-	TRBV5-1	TRBJ1-3	-	CASSFGSGSGNTIYF	TGCGCCAGCAGCTTCGGGTCCGGCTCTGGAAACACCATATATTTT
-	TRBV10-3	TRBJ1-4	-	CAISESAGSATNEKLFF	TGTGCCATCAGTGAGTCAGCGGGATCTGCAACTAATGAAAAACTGTTTTTT
-	TRBV6-5	TRBJ1-1	-	CASSRPPEAAFF	TGTGCCAGCAGCCGACCACCCGAGGCAGCTTTCTTT
-	TRBV30	TRBJ1-1	-	CAWNLGVGNTEAFF	TGTGCCTGGAACCTAGGGGTGGGGAACACTGAAGCTTTCTTT
-	TRBV2	TRBJ2-3	-	CASTERLGDIPTDTQYF	TGTGCCAGCACTGAGCGGTTGGGGGACATCCCCACAGATACGCAGTATTTT
-	TRBV3-1/TRBV3-2	TRBJ1-1	-	CASSRLEGTEAFF	TGTGCCAGCAGCCGCTTAGAAGGTACTGAAGCTTTCTTT
-	TRBV7-9	TRBJ2-7	-	CASSPPNLPYEQYF	TGTGCCAGCAGCCCCCCGAACCTCCCCTACGAGCAGTACTTC
TRBD1	TRBV7-2	TRBJ2-5	-	CASSYRGVMETQYF	TGTGCCAGCAGCTACAGGGGGGTTATGGAGACCCAGTACTTC
-	TRBV29-1	TRBJ2-7	once	CSAEIASTYEQYF	TGCAGCGCGGAGATCGCATCCACGTACGAGCAGTACTTC
-	TRBV7-2	TRBJ1-2	-	CASLAGVGYGYTF	TGTGCCAGCCTGGCAGGGGTCGGGTATGGCTACACCTTC
TRBD1	TRBV7-9	TRBJ1-1	-	CASSLGTGTANTEAFF	TGTGCCAGCAGCTTGGGGACCGGGACAGCGAACACTGAAGCTTTCTTT
TRBD2	TRBV5-1	TRBJ2-1	-	CASCWGLAVYNEQFF	TGCGCCAGCTGTTGGGGACTAGCGGTCTACAATGAGCAGTTCTTC
-	TRBV9	TRBJ1-2	-	CASSPGLYGYTF	TGTGCCAGCAGTCCGGGGCTCTATGGCTACACCTTC
-	TRBV2	TRBJ1-3	-	CASRGRTSGNTIYF	TGTGCCAGCAGGGGACGTACTTCTGGAAACACCATATATTTT
-	TRBV19	TRBJ2-1	-	CASSAPGRKYYNEQFF	TGTGCCAGTAGTGCCCCGGGTAGGAAATACTACAATGAGCAGTTCTTC
-	TRBV18	TRBJ1-6	-	CASSPLVQPSYNSPLHF	TGTGCCAGCTCACCACTGGTCCAACCCTCCTATAATTCACCCCTCCACTTT
TRBD1	TRBV4-1	TRBJ1-2	-	CASSREGGAWGYTF	TGCGCCAGCAGCCGGGAAGGGGGCGCTTGGGGCTACACCTTC
TRBD1	TRBV5-4	TRBJ1-2	-	CASSSLSQGRGYGYTF	TGTGCCAGCAGCTCCCTGTCACAGGGGAGAGGGTATGGCTACACCTTC
-	TRBV4-1	TRBJ1-1	-	CASSSRDSGTEAFF	TGCGCCAGCAGCTCCCGGGACTCGGGCACTGAAGCTTTCTTT
-	TRBV11-2	TRBJ1-1	-	CASSLEGGGTEAFF	TGTGCCAGCAGCTTAGAGGGGGGTGGGACTGAAGCTTTCTTT
-	TRBV4-1	TRBJ1-3	-	CASSHPGKTGNTIYF	TGCGCCAGCAGCCATCCCGGGAAGACTGGAAACACCATATATTTT
TRBD1	TRBV2	TRBJ1-4	-	CASSAPDRGVEKLFF	TGTGCCAGCAGTGCCCCAGACAGGGGGGTTGAAAAACTGTTTTTT
TRBD1	TRBV28	TRBJ1-2	-	CATATGGDYGYTF	TGTGCCACCGCGACAGGGGGCGACTATGGCTACACCTTC
-	TRBV6-2/TRBV6-3	TRBJ2-7	once	CASSLGDPIAYEQYF	TGTGCCAGCAGTTTGGGGGACCCCATCGCCTACGAGCAGTACTTC
-	TRBV4-1	TRBJ1-2	-	CASSQTTVNYGYTF	TGCGCCAGCAGCCAAACGACGGTTAACTATGGCTACACCTTC
-	TRBV6-2/TRBV6-3	TRBJ1-5	once	CASSYLGPRYSNQPQHF	TGTGCCAGCAGTTACCTAGGGCCCCGATATAGCAATCAGCCCCAGCATTTT
TRBD1	TRBV19	TRBJ1-6	-	CASGPGTANSPLHF	TGTGCCAGTGGCCCCGGGACAGCTAATTCACCCCTCCACTTT
TRBD2	TRBV3-1/TRBV3-2	TRBJ2-1	-	CASSQIGPAGERNEQFF	TGTGCCAGCAGCCAAATCGGCCCTGCGGGGGAAAGAAATGAGCAGTTCTTC
TRBD1	TRBV7-9	TRBJ1-2	-	CASSGDREGYGYTF	TGTGCCAGCAGCGGGGACAGGGAGGGCTATGGCTACACCTTC
TRBD1	TRBV18	TRBJ2-3	-	CASSGQGLDTQYF	TGTGCCAGCTCAGGACAGGGATTAGATACGCAGTATTTT
TRBD1	TRBV5-6	TRBJ2-7	-	CASSSGADRVYEQYF	TGTGCCAGCAGCTCGGGGGCGGACAGGGTATACGAGCAGTACTTC
-	TRBV10-3	TRBJ1-2	once	CAARPIGRAGYTF	TGTGCCGCCCGCCCCATCGGGCGAGCGGGCTACACCTTC
-	TRBV9	TRBJ1-4	-	CASSVGDLGPNEKLFF	TGTGCCAGCAGCGTAGGCGACTTAGGACCCAATGAAAAACTGTTTTTT
-	TRBV6-5	TRBJ1-2	-	CASSSPGHSDGYTF	TGTGCCAGCAGTTCCCCGGGACACAGCGATGGCTACACCTTC
TRBD1	TRBV27	TRBJ2-7	-	CASQYGTGFYEQYF	TGTGCCAGCCAGTACGGGACAGGTTTCTACGAGCAGTACTTC
TRBD2	TRBV9	TRBJ2-1	-	CASSPSGGASYNEQFF	TGTGCCAGCAGCCCCAGCGGGGGGGCATCCTACAATGAGCAGTTCTTC
TRBD1	TRBV11-2	TRBJ2-7	-	CASSLGPGTGDGEQYF	TGTGCCAGCAGCTTGGGTCCCGGGACAGGGGATGGCGAGCAGTACTTC
-	TRBV7-3	TRBJ2-4	-	CASSPLIDIQYF	TGTGCCAGCAGCCCTCTTATAGACATTCAGTACTTC
-	TRBV11-2	TRBJ1-1	-	CASSLGYGQPFNTEAFF	TGTGCCAGCAGCTTGGGTTATGGACAGCCTTTCAACACTGAAGCTTTCTTT
TRBD2	TRBV7-9	TRBJ2-5	-	CASSALRGAETQYF	TGTGCCAGCAGCGCCCTGCGGGGGGCGGAGACCCAGTACTTC
TRBD1	TRBV4-1	TRBJ1-4	-	CASSQDLGTGGKLFF	TGCGCCAGCAGCCAAGACCTCGGGACAGGTGGAAAACTGTTTTTT
-	TRBV27	TRBJ1-1	few	CASASSPDTYPQAMNTEAFF	TGTGCCAGCGCTTCATCCCCCGACACGTACCCACAGGCGATGAACACTGAAGCTTTCTTT
-	TRBV19	TRBJ2-3	-	CASRTPGLARDTQYF	TGTGCCAGTAGGACCCCCGGGCTAGCGAGAGATACGCAGTATTTT